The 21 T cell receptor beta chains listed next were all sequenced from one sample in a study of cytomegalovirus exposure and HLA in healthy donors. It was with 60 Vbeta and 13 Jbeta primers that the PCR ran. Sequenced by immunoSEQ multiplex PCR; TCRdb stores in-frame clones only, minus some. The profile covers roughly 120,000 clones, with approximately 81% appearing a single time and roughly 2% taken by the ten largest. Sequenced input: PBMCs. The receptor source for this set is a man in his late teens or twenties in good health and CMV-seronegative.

As DNA, the CDR3 is TGTGCCAGCAGTGTCGCTCTAGCGGGGTCCTACGAGCAGTACTTC. Translated: CASSVALAGSYEQYF. J is TRBJ2-7 and V is TRBV28; 9 nucleotides align to TRBD2. The CDR3 is 15 residues long. CDR1 is MDHEN and CDR2 is SYDVKM in the germline V gene. The J segment lost 1 base and the V segment lost 5 bases, leaving 6 bases of the junction unmatched. The full variable domain, with the rest looked up from reference TRBV28 and TRBJ2-7, is DVKVTQSSRYLVKRTGEKVFLECVQDMDHENMFWYRQDPGLGLRLIYFSYDVKMKEKGDIPEGYSVSREKKERFSLILESASTNQTSMYLCASSVALAGSYEQYFGPGTRLTVT.

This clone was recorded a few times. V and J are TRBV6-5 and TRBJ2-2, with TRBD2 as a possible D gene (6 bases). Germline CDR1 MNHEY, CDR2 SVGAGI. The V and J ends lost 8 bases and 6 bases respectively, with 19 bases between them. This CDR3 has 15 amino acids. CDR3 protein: CASGSGGSGAGELFF. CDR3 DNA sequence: TGTGCCAGCGGATCTGGGGGGAGTGGGGCCGGGGAGCTGTTTTTT.

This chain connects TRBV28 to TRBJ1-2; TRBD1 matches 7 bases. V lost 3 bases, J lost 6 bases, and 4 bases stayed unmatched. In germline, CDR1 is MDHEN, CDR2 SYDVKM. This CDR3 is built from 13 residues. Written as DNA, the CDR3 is TGTGCCAGCAGTTTTGGAGGGGGCCATGGCTACACCTTC. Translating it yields CASSFGGGHGYTF.

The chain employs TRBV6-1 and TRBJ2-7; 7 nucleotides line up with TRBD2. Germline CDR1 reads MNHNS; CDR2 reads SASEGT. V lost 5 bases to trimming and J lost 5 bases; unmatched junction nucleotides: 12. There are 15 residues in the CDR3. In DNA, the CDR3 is TGTGCCAGCAGTCCTCTGGGGGAGGGCCTCGACGAGCAGTACTTC. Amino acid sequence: CASSPLGEGLDEQYF.

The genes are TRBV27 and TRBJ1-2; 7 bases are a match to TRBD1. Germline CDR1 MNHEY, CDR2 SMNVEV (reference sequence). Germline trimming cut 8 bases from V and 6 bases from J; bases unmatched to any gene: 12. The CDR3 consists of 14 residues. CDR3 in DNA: TGTGCCAGCGGACAGGTCGGAAACCTTCATGGCTACACCTTC. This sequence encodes CASGQVGNLHGYTF.

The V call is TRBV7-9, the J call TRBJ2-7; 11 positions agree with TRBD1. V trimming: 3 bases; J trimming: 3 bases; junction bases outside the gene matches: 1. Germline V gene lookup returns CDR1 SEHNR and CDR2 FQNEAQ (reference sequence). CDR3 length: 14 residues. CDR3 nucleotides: TGTGCCAGCAGCTTTGGGACAGGGGGCTACGAGCAGTACTTC. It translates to CASSFGTGGYEQYF.

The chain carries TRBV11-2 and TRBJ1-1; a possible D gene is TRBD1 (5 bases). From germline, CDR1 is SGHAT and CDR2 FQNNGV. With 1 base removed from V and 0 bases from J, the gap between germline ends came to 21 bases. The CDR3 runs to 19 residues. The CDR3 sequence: CASSLGGFGAVGLNTEAFF. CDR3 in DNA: TGTGCCAGCAGCTTAGGTGGATTTGGGGCCGTGGGGTTGAACACTGAAGCTTTCTTT. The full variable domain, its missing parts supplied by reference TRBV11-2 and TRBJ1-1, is EAGVAQSPRYKIIEKRQSVAFWCNPISGHATLYWYQQILGQGPKLLIQFQNNGVVDDSQLPKDRFSAERLKGVDSTLKIQPAKLEDSAVYLCASSLGGFGAVGLNTEAFFGQGTRLTVV.

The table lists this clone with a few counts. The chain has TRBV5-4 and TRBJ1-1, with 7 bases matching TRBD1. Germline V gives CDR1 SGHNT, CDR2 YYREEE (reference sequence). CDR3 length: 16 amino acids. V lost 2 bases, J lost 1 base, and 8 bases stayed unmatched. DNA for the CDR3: TGTGCCAGCAGCTTCCACACAGGGGCGGGGAACACTGAAGCTTTCTTT. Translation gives CASSFHTGAGNTEAFF.

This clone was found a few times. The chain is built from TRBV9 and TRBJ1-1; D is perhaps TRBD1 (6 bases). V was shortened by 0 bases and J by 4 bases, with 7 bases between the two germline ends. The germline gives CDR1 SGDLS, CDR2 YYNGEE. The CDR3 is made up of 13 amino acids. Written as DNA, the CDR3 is TGTGCCAGCAGCGTAGGGGGGCTCACTGAAGCTTTCTTT. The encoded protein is CASSVGGLTEAFF.

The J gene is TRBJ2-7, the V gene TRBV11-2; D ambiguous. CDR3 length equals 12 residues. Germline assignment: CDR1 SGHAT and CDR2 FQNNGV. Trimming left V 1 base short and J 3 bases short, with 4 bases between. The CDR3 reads CASSLVSYEQYF. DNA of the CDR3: TGTGCCAGCAGCTTAGTCAGCTACGAGCAGTACTTC.

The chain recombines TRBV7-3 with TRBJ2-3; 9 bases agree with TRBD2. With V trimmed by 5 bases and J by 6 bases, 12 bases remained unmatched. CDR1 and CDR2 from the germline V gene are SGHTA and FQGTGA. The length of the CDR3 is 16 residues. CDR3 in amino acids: CASSQQGLALGDTQYF. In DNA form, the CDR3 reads TGTGCCAGCAGCCAACAGGGACTAGCCTTGGGGGATACGCAGTATTTT.

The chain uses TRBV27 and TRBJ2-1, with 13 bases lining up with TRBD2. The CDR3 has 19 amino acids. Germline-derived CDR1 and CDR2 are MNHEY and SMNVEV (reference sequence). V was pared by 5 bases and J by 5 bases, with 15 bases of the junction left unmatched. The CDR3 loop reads CASSTNLRLAGGVDNEQFF. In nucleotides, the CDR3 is TGTGCCAGCAGTACCAACCTTCGACTAGCGGGAGGAGTTGACAATGAGCAGTTCTTC.

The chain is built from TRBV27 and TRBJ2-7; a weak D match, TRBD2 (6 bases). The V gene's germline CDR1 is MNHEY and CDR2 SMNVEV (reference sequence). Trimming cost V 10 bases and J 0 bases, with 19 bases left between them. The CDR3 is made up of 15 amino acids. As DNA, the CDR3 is TGTGCCACTCAAAGGTCGGCGGGAAACTCCTACGAGCAGTACTTC. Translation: CATQRSAGNSYEQYF.

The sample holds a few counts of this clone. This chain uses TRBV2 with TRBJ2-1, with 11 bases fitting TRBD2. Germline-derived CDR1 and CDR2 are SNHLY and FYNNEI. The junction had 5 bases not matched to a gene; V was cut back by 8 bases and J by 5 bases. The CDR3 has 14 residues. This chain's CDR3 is CASVLAGGDNEQFF. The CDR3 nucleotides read TGTGCCAGCGTTTTAGCGGGAGGGGACAATGAGCAGTTCTTC. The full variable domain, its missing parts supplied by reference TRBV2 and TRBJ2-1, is EPEVTQTPSHQVTQMGQEVILRCVPISNHLYFYWYRQILGQKVEFLVSFYNNEISEKSEIFDDQFSVERPDGSNFTLKIRSTKLEDSAMYFCASVLAGGDNEQFFGPGTRLTVL.

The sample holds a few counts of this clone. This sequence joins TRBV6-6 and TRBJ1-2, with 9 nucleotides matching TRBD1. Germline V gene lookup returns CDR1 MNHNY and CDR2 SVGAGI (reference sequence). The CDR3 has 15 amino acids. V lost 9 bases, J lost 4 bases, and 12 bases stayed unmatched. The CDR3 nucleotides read TGTGCCAGTAAAGCGGGGACAGGGACCCTCTATGGCTACACCTTC. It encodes CASKAGTGTLYGYTF.

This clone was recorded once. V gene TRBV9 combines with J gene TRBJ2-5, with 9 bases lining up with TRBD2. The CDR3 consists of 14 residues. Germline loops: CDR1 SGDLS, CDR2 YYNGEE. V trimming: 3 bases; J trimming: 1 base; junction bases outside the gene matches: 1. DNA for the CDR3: TGTGCCAGCAGCGGTAGCGGGAGCCAAGAGACCCAGTACTTC. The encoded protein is CASSGSGSQETQYF.

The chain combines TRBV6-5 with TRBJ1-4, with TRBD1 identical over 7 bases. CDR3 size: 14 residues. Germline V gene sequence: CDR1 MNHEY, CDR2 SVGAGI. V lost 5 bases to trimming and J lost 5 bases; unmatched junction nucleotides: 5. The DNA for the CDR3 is TGTGCCAGCAGTAAGCAACAGGGGAATGAAAAACTGTTTTTT. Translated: CASSKQQGNEKLFF.

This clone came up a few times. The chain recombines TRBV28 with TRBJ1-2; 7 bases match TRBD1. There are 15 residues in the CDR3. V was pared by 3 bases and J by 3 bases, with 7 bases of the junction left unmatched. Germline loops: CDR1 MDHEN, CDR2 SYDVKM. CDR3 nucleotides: TGTGCCAGCAGTTTTCCGTCCGGGACAGACTATGGCTACACCTTC. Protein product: CASSFPSGTDYGYTF.

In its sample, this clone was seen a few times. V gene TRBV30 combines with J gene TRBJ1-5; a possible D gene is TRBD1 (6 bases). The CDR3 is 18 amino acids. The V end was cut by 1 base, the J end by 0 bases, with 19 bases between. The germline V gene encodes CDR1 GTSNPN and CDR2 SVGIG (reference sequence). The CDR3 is CAWSDTIQGSYSNQPQHF. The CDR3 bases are TGTGCCTGGAGTGACACCATACAGGGTAGTTATAGCAATCAGCCCCAGCATTTT.

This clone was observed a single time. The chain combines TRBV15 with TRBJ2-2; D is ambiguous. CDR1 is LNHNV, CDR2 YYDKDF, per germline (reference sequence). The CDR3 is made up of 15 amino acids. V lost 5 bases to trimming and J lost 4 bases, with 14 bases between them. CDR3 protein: CATSPAPGVTGELFF. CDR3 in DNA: TGTGCCACCAGCCCCGCCCCTGGAGTCACCGGGGAGCTGTTTTTT.

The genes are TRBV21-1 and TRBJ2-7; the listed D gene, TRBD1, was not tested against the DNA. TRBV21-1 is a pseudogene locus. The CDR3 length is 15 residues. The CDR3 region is CASSKVSRDSHEQYF. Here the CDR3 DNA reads TGTGCCAGCAGCAAAGTAAGCAGGGATAGTCACGAGCAGTACTTC.